These 32 T cell receptor beta chains share one sample of origin, sequenced in a study of cytomegalovirus exposure and HLA in healthy donors. 13 Jbeta primers and 60 Vbeta primers were used for the PCR. Some clones are missing from TCRdb's copy, which holds only in-frame ones; the method was immunoSEQ multiplex PCR. The data hold 100,000 to 150,000 clones, with approximately 80% observed a single time. Input material: PBMCs. These receptors originate from a man aged 25 to 45 in good health and CMV-seronegative.

The V call is TRBV7-2, the J call TRBJ2-1, with TRBD2 identical over 13 bases. Germline CDR1 is SGHTA and CDR2 is FQGNSA. V was pared by 5 bases and J by 9 bases, with 7 bases of the junction left unmatched. The CDR3 loop spans 15 amino acids. The CDR3 reads CASSPGLAGAGEQFF. CDR3 DNA sequence: TGTGCCAGCAGCCCAGGACTAGCGGGAGCCGGTGAGCAGTTCTTC.

The chain couples TRBV28 to TRBJ1-5, with 8 positions matching TRBD1. This CDR3 is 15 amino acids long. Looked up from germline, CDR1 is MDHEN and CDR2 is SYDVKM. Trimming removed 3 bases from V and 4 bases from J; junction bases left unmatched: 5. The CDR3 bases are TGTGCCAGCAGTTTGGGTCAGGGGGCGAATCAGCCCCAGCATTTT. It specifies CASSLGQGANQPQHF.

The CDR3 loop is CASSLSGYIQYF. In DNA form, the CDR3 reads TGTGCCAGCAGCTTATCGGGGTACATTCAGTACTTC. The chain is built from TRBV11-3 and TRBJ2-4; weak D call: TRBD2 (5 bases). Trimming shortened V by 2 bases and J by 8 bases, and 7 bases separated the two germline ends. The CDR3 extends over 12 amino acids. Germline CDR1 is SGHNT and CDR2 is YENEEA.

The chain uses TRBV19 and TRBJ2-3; 8 nucleotides match TRBD2. This CDR3 spans 16 amino acids. After removal of 5 bases from V and 2 bases from J, the junction contained 9 bases not matched to a gene. Germline V CDR1 and CDR2: LNHDA, SQIVND (reference sequence). CDR3 in amino acids: CASSYLRGESTDTQYF. DNA of the CDR3: TGTGCCAGTAGTTATTTGCGGGGGGAGTCCACAGATACGCAGTATTTT.

This rearrangement joins TRBV4-1 to TRBJ2-1, with D possibly matching TRBD2 (5 bases). CDR1 and CDR2 (germline): MGHRA, YSYEKL. Trimming stripped 7 bases from V and 7 bases from J, with 14 bases between. CDR3 length: 13 amino acids. The CDR3 spells CASNKGRTNEQFF. CDR3 sequence (DNA): TGCGCCAGCAATAAAGGCAGGACTAATGAGCAGTTCTTC.

V and J are TRBV25-1 and TRBJ2-7; D perhaps matches TRBD1 (6 bases). V was clipped by 1 base and J by 2 bases, with 18 bases between them. Germline V lookup: CDR1 MGHDK, CDR2 SYGVNS. The CDR3 runs 17 residues. For the CDR3, the DNA is TGTGCCAGCAGTGAATTTGCCCCACAGGGCCCGACCTACGAGCAGTACTTC. Protein sequence: CASSEFAPQGPTYEQYF.

This chain connects TRBV10-2 to TRBJ2-1; 10 bases align to TRBD2. In germline, CDR1 is WSHSY, CDR2 SAAADI. This CDR3 spans 19 amino acids. Losses at the gene ends were 4 bases for V and 2 bases for J; bases not matched to a gene: 14. CDR3 protein: CASSAPGLATEGPYNEQFF. DNA for the CDR3: TGCGCCAGCAGTGCACCGGGACTAGCGACGGAGGGGCCCTACAATGAGCAGTTCTTC.

The V and J genes are TRBV10-3 and TRBJ1-3; D may be TRBD1 (5 bases). Germline V gives CDR1 ENHRY, CDR2 SYGVKD. This CDR3 spans 12 amino acids. V was pared by 11 bases and J by 5 bases, with 13 bases between. The CDR3 loop is CAVEGDRNTIYF. CDR3 coding DNA: TGTGCCGTCGAAGGGGATAGAAACACCATATATTTT.

V gene TRBV27 combines with J gene TRBJ2-5; 9 bases agree with TRBD2. CDR3 size: 15 residues. The germline V gene has CDR1 MNHEY and CDR2 SMNVEV (reference sequence). V was clipped by 4 bases and J by 3 bases; unmatched bases: 6. The CDR3 nucleotides read TGTGCCAGCAGTTCTATAGCGGGAGTGGAAGAGACCCAGTACTTC. Translating gives CASSSIAGVEETQYF.

The J gene is TRBJ1-4, the V gene TRBV11-2, with 7 bases matching TRBD1. After removal of 2 bases from V and 7 bases from J, the junction contained 7 bases not matched to a gene. The CDR3 spans 15 residues. The germline V gene encodes CDR1 SGHAT and CDR2 FQNNGV. This CDR3 is CASSLRGAGGEKLFF. DNA of the CDR3: TGTGCCAGCAGCTTAAGGGGCGCAGGGGGTGAAAAACTGTTTTTT.

The chain has TRBV15 and TRBJ2-7, with 12 bases aligning to TRBD2. There are 16 residues in the CDR3. With 4 bases clipped from V and 1 base from J, the junction kept 5 bases outside the gene matches. CDR1 is LNHNV, CDR2 YYDKDF, per germline (reference sequence). CDR3 nucleotides: TGTGCCACCAGCAAAAAGACTAGCGGGAGATCCTACGAGCAGTACTTC. Its translation is CATSKKTSGRSYEQYF. Together with reference TRBV15 and TRBJ2-7, the CDR3 gives the full variable domain: DAMVIQNPRYQVTQFGKPVTLSCSQTLNHNVMYWYQQKSSQAPKLLFHYYDKDFNNEADTPDNFQSRRPNTSFCFLDIRSPGLGDTAMYLCATSKKTSGRSYEQYFGPGTRLTVT.

The genes are TRBV7-2 and TRBJ2-7; D not resolved. The V end was cut by 1 base, the J end by 4 bases, with 8 bases between. CDR1 is SGHTA and CDR2 is FQGNSA in the germline V gene. The CDR3 loop spans 13 amino acids. In DNA, the CDR3 is TGTGCCAGCAGCTTAGGCGCAGGATACGAGCAGTACTTC. Its translation is CASSLGAGYEQYF.

The V gene is TRBV10-2, the J gene TRBJ2-1, with 7 positions matching TRBD1. With 5 bases clipped from V and 7 bases from J, the junction kept 8 bases outside the gene matches. Per the germline V gene, CDR1 is WSHSY and CDR2 is SAAADI. The CDR3 is 14 amino acids. DNA of the CDR3: TGCGCCAGCAGTCAAGGGGGCGGAAGGAATGAGCAGTTCTTC. This codes for CASSQGGGRNEQFF.

The V and J genes are TRBV6-4 and TRBJ2-3; the D gene is possibly TRBD1 (6 bases). Germline CDR1 and CDR2: MRHNA and SNTAGT. Deletions cut 6 bases from V and 5 bases from J, with 9 bases between. This CDR3 has 12 residues. CDR3 residues: CASSAGEDTQYF. CDR3 DNA: TGTGCCAGCAGCGCAGGGGAAGATACGCAGTATTTT.

The V and J genes are TRBV7-9 and TRBJ1-1, with 12 nucleotides matching TRBD1. The CDR3 consists of 15 residues. Germline lookup yields CDR1 SEHNR and CDR2 FQNEAQ (reference sequence). Trimming took 9 bases from V and 5 from J; bases not matched to a gene: 10. The CDR3 DNA is TGTGCCAGTAGAAGCCGGGACAGGGGGCTTACTGAAGCTTTCTTT. As protein: CASRSRDRGLTEAFF.

The gene calls are TRBV19 and TRBJ1-5, with D perhaps TRBD1 (5 bases). V shed 5 bases and J shed 10 bases, with 15 bases lying between them. This CDR3 is 13 amino acids long. Per the germline V gene, CDR1 is LNHDA and CDR2 is SQIVND (reference sequence). DNA for the CDR3: TGTGCCAGTAGTGTAAGGACAACCCAACCCCAGCATTTT. It specifies CASSVRTTQPQHF.

This clone was seen a few times. The V gene is TRBV30, the J gene TRBJ2-2; TRBD2 matches 10 bases. V was clipped by 8 bases and J by 0 bases; unmatched bases: 18. From germline, CDR1 is GTSNPN and CDR2 SVGIG (reference sequence). The CDR3 loop spans 19 amino acids. CDR3 region: CALALLLAGVTSNTGELFF. The CDR3 DNA sequence: TGTGCCCTCGCTCTTCTGCTAGCGGGAGTTACCTCGAACACCGGGGAGCTGTTTTTT.

The rearrangement joins TRBV18 to TRBJ1-1; 9 positions agree with TRBD1. Germline CDR1 and CDR2: KGHSH and LQKENI. CDR3 length: 14 residues. V lost 5 bases to trimming and J lost 4 bases; unmatched junction nucleotides: 5. Here the CDR3 DNA reads TGTGCCAGCTCAGATGACAGGGGGTTCACTGAAGCTTTCTTT. Its translation is CASSDDRGFTEAFF.

V gene TRBV29-1 combines with J gene TRBJ2-2; unclear D gene. This CDR3 contains 10 residues. The germline V and J ends were trimmed by 5 bases and 6 bases, with 4 bases remaining between them. From germline, CDR1 is SQVTM and CDR2 ANQGSEA. The CDR3 coding sequence is TGCAGCGTTCTATCCGGGGAGCTGTTTTTT. This gives the protein CSVLSGELFF.

The V gene is TRBV10-3, the J gene TRBJ1-2; a possible D gene is TRBD1 (6 bases). Germline lookup yields CDR1 ENHRY and CDR2 SYGVKD. The V end was cut by 6 bases, the J end by 3 bases, with 20 bases between. The CDR3 covers 16 residues. The CDR3 sequence: CAIRMVTGSGDYGYTF. CDR3 DNA: TGTGCCATCAGGATGGTCACAGGGAGCGGGGACTATGGCTACACCTTC.

This sequence joins TRBV5-6 and TRBJ1-1; 9 bases are a match to TRBD1. Per the germline V gene, CDR1 is SGHDT and CDR2 is YYEEEE. This CDR3 is built from 14 residues. The V gene end was trimmed by 2 bases and the J gene end by 4 bases; junction bases not matched to a gene: 3. CDR3 sequence: CASSLDRGSTEAFF. Here the CDR3 DNA reads TGTGCCAGCAGCTTAGACAGGGGGAGCACTGAAGCTTTCTTT.

This clone was observed a single time. The chain uses TRBV7-9 and TRBJ2-2; 8 nucleotides line up with TRBD2. V trimming: 8 bases; J trimming: 0 bases; junction bases outside the gene matches: 8. CDR1 and CDR2 from the germline V gene are SEHNR and FQNEAQ (reference sequence). The CDR3 runs to 16 residues. This CDR3 is CASPGLAGTNTGELFF. As DNA, the CDR3 is TGTGCCAGCCCCGGGTTAGCGGGGACGAACACCGGGGAGCTGTTTTTT.

CDR3 nucleotide sequence: TGTGCCACCAGCCCCCAGGTCAGCGGGAGAGCCTACGAGCAGTACTTC. Translating gives CATSPQVSGRAYEQYF. The chain employs TRBV15 and TRBJ2-7; 8 bases match TRBD2. The CDR3 covers 16 residues. CDR1 and CDR2 from the germline V gene are LNHNV and YYDKDF (reference sequence). V shed 5 bases and J 2 bases; nucleotides not matched to a gene: 11.

The chain uses TRBV10-1 and TRBJ2-1; D unclear. This CDR3 is 11 amino acids long. The germline V gene encodes CDR1 WNHNN and CDR2 SYGVQD (reference sequence). Trimming cost V 4 bases and J 6 bases, with 4 bases left between them. This CDR3 is CASSASNEQFF. CDR3 sequence (DNA): TGCGCCAGCAGTGCCAGCAATGAGCAGTTCTTC.

The chain couples TRBV9 to TRBJ2-3; no clear D. The CDR3 is 15 amino acids. With 0 bases removed from V and 0 bases from J, the gap between germline ends came to 8 bases. Germline-derived CDR1 and CDR2 are SGDLS and YYNGEE. CDR3 amino acids: CASSVEARSTDTQYF. In DNA, the CDR3 is TGTGCCAGCAGCGTAGAGGCCAGGAGCACAGATACGCAGTATTTT. Complete variable domain (other parts from reference TRBV9 and TRBJ2-3): DSGVTQTPKHLITATGQRVTLRCSPRSGDLSVYWYQQSLDQGLQFLIQYYNGEERAKGNILERFSAQQFPDLHSELNLSSLELGDSALYFCASSVEARSTDTQYFGPGTRLTVL.

This chain links TRBV9 with TRBJ2-1, with a weak D call TRBD1 (5 bases). The germline CDR1 and CDR2 sequences are SGDLS and YYNGEE. The CDR3 extends over 15 amino acids. Between the trimmed V and J ends, which lost 2 bases and 4 bases, there was a span of 13 bases. As DNA, the CDR3 is TGTGCCAGCAGCGTCGAGACAGAAACTTACAATGAGCAGTTCTTC. As protein: CASSVETETYNEQFF.

The V and J genes are TRBV6-5 and TRBJ1-2, with a weak D call TRBD1 (5 bases). V was pared by 0 bases and J by 8 bases, with 16 bases between. Germline V gives CDR1 MNHEY, CDR2 SVGAGI. The CDR3 is made up of 15 amino acids. The CDR3 DNA reads as TGTGCCAGCAGTTACTCGATAGGGTCGGAGGGGGGCTACACCTTC. Encoded protein: CASSYSIGSEGGYTF.

The rearrangement joins TRBV7-2 to TRBJ1-3; 7 positions agree with TRBD1. The J segment lost 3 bases and the V segment lost 5 bases, leaving 7 bases of the junction unmatched. CDR1 and CDR2 (germline): SGHTA, FQGNSA. The CDR3 is 15 residues long. The CDR3 sequence is CASSPGGASGNTIYF. DNA of the CDR3: TGTGCCAGCAGCCCAGGGGGAGCTAGTGGAAACACCATATATTTT.

Notes on this clone: At one of its ends the junction is not consistent with the germline gene, which may arise from a read error. V and J are TRBV7-2 and TRBJ1-2; 11 nucleotides match TRBD1. Germline assignment: CDR1 SGHTA and CDR2 FQGNSA. CDR3 length equals 16 residues. The CDR3 region has the DNA TGTGCCAGCAGCTCTAATCAAGAGGGGACAGGGGGTGGCTACCCCTTC. It translates to CASSSNQEGTGGGYPF.

This sequence joins TRBV28 and TRBJ1-2, with 8 positions matching TRBD1. CDR1 is MDHEN and CDR2 is SYDVKM in the germline V gene. The V segment lost 3 bases and the J segment 8 bases; nucleotides outside the gene matches: 2. This CDR3 has 12 residues. This chain's CDR3 is CASSFDRGGYTF. CDR3 nucleotide sequence: TGTGCCAGCAGTTTTGACAGGGGCGGCTACACCTTC.

The gene calls are TRBV9 and TRBJ2-5; 10 bases map to TRBD1. V shed 3 bases and J 5 bases; nucleotides not matched to a gene: 10. Germline V gene sequence: CDR1 SGDLS, CDR2 YYNGEE. The CDR3 covers 16 residues. CDR3 sequence reads: CASSATGGAIVETQYF. The CDR3, as DNA: TGTGCCAGCAGCGCGACAGGGGGCGCGATTGTGGAGACCCAGTACTTC.

This clone appeared once. The V call is TRBV2, the J call TRBJ1-5; D unclear. V shed 7 bases and J shed 1 base, with 8 bases lying between them. The germline V gene encodes CDR1 SNHLY and CDR2 FYNNEI. This CDR3 has 13 amino acids. CDR3 amino acids: CASMRMSNQPQHF. In nucleotides, the CDR3 is TGTGCCAGCATGAGGATGAGCAATCAGCCCCAGCATTTT.